This T cell receptor beta chain was recovered during a study of T cells in Graves' hyperthyroidism and ophthalmopathy. Using RNA transcripts as the source, TCR beta CDR3 regions were amplified. TCR CDR3 regions were first amplified by RT-PCR with HTBI primers. MiXCR was run by TCRdb on the multiplex PCR reads, yielding one entry per CDR3 protein. The sample contains about 410,000 distinct CDR3 sequences, roughly 14% of which appear only once. Trimming cost V 6 bases and J 1 base, with 12 bases left between them. The CDR3 spans 14 residues. Germline loops: CDR1 LGHDT, CDR2 YNNKEL (reference sequence). This clonotype was picked up many times.

V gene TRBV3-1 combines with J gene TRBJ1-1; possible D gene TRBD1, 6 bases. The sequencing sample was made of blood. The TCR originated in a man aged 18 to 29 with Graves' ophthalmopathy. The CDR3 DNA is TGTGCCAGCAGTCCACAGGGAGGGAACACTGAAGCTTTCTTT. This gives the protein CASSPQGGNTEAFF.